The 24 T cell receptor beta chains presented below share a single source sample, sequenced in a study of Graves' ophthalmopathy and Graves' hyperthyroidism. RNA transcripts served as template for amplifying TCR beta CDR3 sequences. HTBI primers primed a first-round RT-PCR, and a second-round multiplex PCR followed. TCRdb re-derived calls from the multiplex PCR reads in MiXCR, one entry per CDR3 protein. The sample lists about 500,000 distinct CDR3 sequences; approximately 14% were seen once. What was sequenced was blood. Source of these receptors: a woman aged 25 to 39 with Graves' ophthalmopathy.

This clonotype occurred many times. The chain has TRBV28 and TRBJ1-1; perhaps TRBD1 as D (5 bases). This CDR3 has 15 amino acids. Trimming removed 0 bases at V and 3 bases at J, with 11 bases between. CDR1 is MDHEN and CDR2 is SYDVKM in the germline V gene. CDR3 sequence (DNA): TGTGCCAGCAGTTTATGGGGGGAAACGGACACTGAAGCTTTCTTT. Translation: CASSLWGETDTEAFF.

This chain links TRBV7-2 with TRBJ1-1, with unresolved D. The CDR3 consists of 13 residues. V was cut by 5 bases and J by 4 bases, with 11 bases left in between. Germline assignment: CDR1 SGHTA and CDR2 FQGNSA. The CDR3 DNA reads TGTGCCAGCAGCGTGGGTGGGCCCACTGAAGCTTTCTTT. Protein sequence: CASSVGGPTEAFF.

This clonotype was seen repeatedly, ten times or more. The chain recombines TRBV6-1 with TRBJ1-2; D possibly corresponds to TRBD1 (5 bases). This CDR3 spans 13 amino acids. Trimming took off 1 base at V and 8 bases at J, with 11 bases between the two ends. Germline V gene lookup returns CDR1 MNHNS and CDR2 SASEGT. The CDR3 sequence is CASSEVGARGYTF. DNA for the CDR3: TGTGCCAGCAGTGAAGTCGGGGCCCGGGGCTACACCTTC.

The rearrangement joins TRBV30 to TRBJ2-7; 9 positions agree with TRBD2. The CDR3 covers 17 residues. Germline V gives CDR1 GTSNPN, CDR2 SVGIG (reference sequence). V shed 2 bases and J 4 bases; nucleotides not matched to a gene: 15. The CDR3 is CAWSPYPPGAGGYEQYF. CDR3 bases: TGTGCCTGGAGTCCATACCCACCAGGAGCGGGGGGTTACGAGCAGTACTTC.

This clonotype occurred a few times. The chain is built from TRBV6-1 and TRBJ1-5; no reliable D call. The CDR3 contains 15 residues. V was trimmed by 5 bases and J by 2 bases, leaving 13 bases between them. Germline CDR1 MNHNS, CDR2 SASEGT. CDR3 sequence reads: CASSRTTTRNQPQHF. The CDR3 DNA follows: TGTGCCAGCAGTCGAACAACGACGCGCAATCAGCCCCAGCATTTT.

A note on this clonotype: A much more abundant neighbour one base away suggests this may be a read error. Given the absence of the conserved phenylalanine or tryptophan at the CDR3 end, a read error is likely. The chain recombines TRBV27 with TRBJ2-7; 8 bases match TRBD1. Germline values: CDR1 MNHEY, CDR2 SMNVEV (reference sequence). V shed 3 bases and J 2 bases; nucleotides not matched to a gene: 3. This CDR3 has 14 amino acids. In DNA, the CDR3 is TGTGCCAGCAGTTTTAGGACAGGGACCTACGAGCAGTACTAC. This gives the protein CASSFRTGTYEQYY.

A word on this clonotype: One end of the junction does not line up with germline, which may come from a read error. The chain links TRBV28 to TRBJ2-7; 8 bases agree with TRBD1. CDR1 and CDR2 (germline): MDHEN, SYDVKM. CDR3 length: 15 residues. CDR3 amino acids: CASSLFRDRTYEQYF. The DNA of the CDR3 is TGTGCCAGCAGCTTATTCCGGGACAGGACCTACGAGCAGTACTTC.

As concerns this clonotype: A much larger clone differs by one base, so this may be a read error. The chain combines TRBV30 with TRBJ2-5; D gene uncertain. The germline V and J ends were trimmed by 3 bases and 2 bases, with 4 bases remaining between them. Germline lookup yields CDR1 GTSNPN and CDR2 SVGIG (reference sequence). CDR3 length: 11 amino acids. The CDR3 DNA sequence: TGTGCCTGGAGGCCTCAAGAGACCCAGTACTTC. Translated: CAWRPQETQYF.

This clonotype has ten or more counts. It is likely a read error, because the conserved phenylalanine at the end of the CDR3 is missing. The gene calls are TRBV6-4 and TRBJ1-1; weak D call: TRBD1 (6 bases). Germline V gives CDR1 MRHNA, CDR2 SNTAGT. The V and J ends lost 8 bases and 1 base respectively, with 11 bases between them. The CDR3 extends over 13 amino acids. For the CDR3, the DNA is TGTGCCAGCGGAAAGGGGGGGAACACTGAAGCTTTCCTT. Amino acids: CASGKGGNTEAFL.

This clonotype was observed a few times. The chain joins TRBV20-1 to TRBJ2-7, with 11 bases that match TRBD2. The junction had 9 bases not matched to a gene; V was cut back by 5 bases and J by 6 bases. Germline V gives CDR1 DFQATT, CDR2 SNEGSKA (reference sequence). The CDR3 loop spans 14 amino acids. The CDR3 nucleotides read TGCAGTGCTTCGCGGACTAGCGGGCGAGTCGAGCAGTACTTC. This sequence encodes CSASRTSGRVEQYF.

This chain connects TRBV6-5 to TRBJ1-1; no definite D call. Trimming took 0 bases from V and 8 from J, leaving 7 bases between them. CDR1 and CDR2 (germline): MNHEY, SVGAGI. The CDR3 sequence is 12 residues long. CDR3 residues: CASSYSSREAFF. CDR3 nucleotides: TGTGCCAGCAGTTACTCGAGTAGGGAAGCTTTCTTT.

The V and J genes are TRBV30 and TRBJ2-5; a weak D match, TRBD2 (5 bases). The CDR3 length is 14 residues. The V end was cut by 2 bases, the J end by 8 bases, with 18 bases between. Germline V gene sequence: CDR1 GTSNPN, CDR2 SVGIG (reference sequence). The CDR3 nucleotides read TGTGCCTGGAGTCATCCGGACGTCGGGGAAACCCAGTACTTC. It translates to CAWSHPDVGETQYF.

The V gene is TRBV28, the J gene TRBJ2-5, with D perhaps TRBD2 (6 bases). The CDR3 is 15 amino acids. CDR1 and CDR2 from the germline V gene are MDHEN and SYDVKM. V lost 6 bases, J lost 5 bases, and 19 bases lay in between. The CDR3 sequence: CASSHARRVRETQYF. The DNA of the CDR3 is TGTGCCAGCAGCCACGCAAGGAGGGTAAGGGAGACCCAGTACTTC.

Points on this clonotype: A much more abundant neighbour one base away suggests this may be a read error. The CDR3 DNA sequence: TGTGCCATCAGTCCTGGCGACAGGGGATTTGACATTAAGTACTTC. Translating it yields CAISPGDRGFDIKYF. The chain links TRBV10-3 to TRBJ2-4, with 8 bases fitting TRBD1. Germline V gene sequence: CDR1 ENHRY, CDR2 SYGVKD. This CDR3 is built from 15 residues.

The rearrangement links TRBV27 to TRBJ2-5; D gene ambiguous. In germline, CDR1 is MNHEY, CDR2 SMNVEV (reference sequence). The CDR3 is 15 residues long. Trimming left V 3 bases short and J 0 bases short, with 11 bases between. CDR3 amino acids: CASSLLTEYQETQYF. The CDR3 coding sequence is TGTGCCAGCAGTTTGTTGACGGAGTACCAAGAGACCCAGTACTTC.

The chain uses TRBV9 and TRBJ1-2; D ambiguous. The CDR3 sequence is 14 residues long. V was pared by 6 bases and J by 10 bases, with 22 bases between. Germline V lookup: CDR1 SGDLS, CDR2 YYNGEE. CDR3 loop: CASNLNSGLGDYTF. The DNA for the CDR3 is TGTGCCAGCAATTTAAACTCGGGCCTAGGTGACTACACCTTC.

This clonotype was counted at least ten times. At one end, the junction sequence differs from germline, possibly due to a read error. The chain couples TRBV12-3 or TRBV12-4 to TRBJ1-2; possible D gene TRBD1, 5 bases. This CDR3 contains 13 residues. CDR3 DNA sequence: TGTGTCAGCAGTTTGGGGGAAATCTATGGCTACACCTTC. Translating it yields CVSSLGEIYGYTF.

This clonotype was counted at least ten times. The genes are TRBV6-5 and TRBJ1-2; TRBD1 is a possible D gene (5 bases). The CDR3 is made up of 13 amino acids. Germline CDR1 is MNHEY and CDR2 is SVGAGI. The ends were cut back, 5 bases at V and 4 bases at J, with 11 bases in the middle. This CDR3 reads CASSPGKSYGYTF. In nucleotides, the CDR3 is TGTGCCAGCAGTCCAGGGAAATCCTATGGCTACACCTTC.

This clonotype was seen many times. The V and J genes are TRBV12-3 or TRBV12-4 and TRBJ2-7, with TRBD2 identical over 7 bases. The V and J ends lost 5 bases and 0 bases, in that order; junction bases with no gene match: 7. The CDR3 length is 15 residues. In DNA, the CDR3 is TGTGCCAGCAGTCTCCTAGCGGATAGCTCCTACGAGCAGTACTTC. It is translated as CASSLLADSSYEQYF.

This clonotype has a count of ten or more. This rearrangement joins TRBV24-1 to TRBJ2-7, with TRBD2 matching over 9 bases. From germline, CDR1 is KGHDR and CDR2 SFDVKD. With V trimmed by 0 bases and J by 6 bases, 8 bases remained unmatched. This CDR3 spans 16 amino acids. Here the CDR3 DNA reads TGTGCCACCAGTGATTTGAGGCTAGCGGGAATTGGCGAGCAGTACTTC. Amino acid sequence: CATSDLRLAGIGEQYF.

The chain links TRBV12-3 or TRBV12-4 to TRBJ2-7, with TRBD2 matching over 10 bases. The CDR3 consists of 15 residues. With V trimmed by 4 bases and J by 5 bases, 8 bases remained unmatched. The CDR3 region has the DNA TGTGCCAGCAGTTCCCCCGGGACTAGCGTCGACGAGCAGTACTTC. This translates into CASSSPGTSVDEQYF.

This clonotype was observed many times. The chain combines TRBV28 with TRBJ1-1; D call uncertain. V lost 7 bases, J lost 0 bases, and 6 bases lay in between. CDR1 and CDR2 from the germline V gene are MDHEN and SYDVKM. This CDR3 contains 12 residues. The CDR3: CASNSMNTEAFF. The CDR3 nucleotides read TGTGCCAGCAATTCCATGAACACTGAAGCTTTCTTT.

This chain joins TRBV6-5 and TRBJ2-4; no firm D call. Trimming took 0 bases from V and 8 from J, leaving 11 bases between them. CDR3 length: 14 residues. From germline, CDR1 is MNHEY and CDR2 SVGAGI. CDR3 DNA sequence: TGTGCCAGCAGTTACTCGGTCGGCTTGGACATTCAGTACTTC. It translates to CASSYSVGLDIQYF.

In its sample, this clonotype was seen many times. The chain has TRBV6-5 and TRBJ2-7; 11 positions agree with TRBD2. CDR1 MNHEY and CDR2 SVGAGI come from the germline V gene. The CDR3 contains 15 residues. The junction had 2 bases not matched to a gene; V was cut back by 2 bases and J by 2 bases. CDR3 sequence: CASSYVAGGTYEQYF. CDR3 nucleotides: TGTGCCAGCAGTTACGTAGCGGGGGGGACCTACGAGCAGTACTTC.